Below, 23 T cell receptor beta chains from the same sample are listed, as sequenced in a study of blood T cell repertoires in COVID-19. Some clones are missing from TCRdb's copy, which holds only in-frame ones; the method was immunoSEQ multiplex PCR. The sample yields under 250,000 clones, approximately 80% seen once. The sample was peripheral blood. The receptors originated from a man aged 40-49 years with acute or convalescent COVID-19.

This clone was seen more than once but under ten times. This sample includes further DNA sequences coding for the same CDR3. V usage is TRBV19 and J usage is TRBJ1-1; unclear D gene. This CDR3 is built from 14 residues. Germline V gene data show CDR1 as LNHDA and CDR2 as SQIVND (reference sequence). Trimming shortened V by 0 bases and J by 1 base, and 6 bases separated the two germline ends. The CDR3 nucleotides are TGTGCCAGTAGTATAGATCCGGGGAACACTGAAGCTTTCTTT. It translates to CASSIDPGNTEAFF.

The rearrangement links TRBV15 to TRBJ2-3; D unresolved. V lost 2 bases and J lost 2, with 8 bases in between. The CDR3 is 14 residues long. Germline V gene data show CDR1 as LNHNV and CDR2 as YYDKDF (reference sequence). CDR3 nucleotide sequence: TGTGCCACCAGCAGATCGGAGCACACAGATACGCAGTATTTT. This codes for CATSRSEHTDTQYF.

In its sample, this clone was seen once. The chain carries TRBV5-4 and TRBJ2-7; D ambiguous. Between the trimmed V and J ends, which lost 1 base and 3 bases, there was a span of 5 bases. CDR3 size: 12 residues. Germline loops: CDR1 SGHNT, CDR2 YYREEE (reference sequence). CDR3 sequence: CASSLYGYEQYF. CDR3 nucleotides: TGTGCCAGCAGCTTGTACGGCTACGAGCAGTACTTC.

The chain employs TRBV19 and TRBJ1-3, with D tentatively TRBD1 (5 bases). With 5 bases removed from V and 0 bases from J, the gap between germline ends came to 11 bases. The CDR3 is 15 residues long. Germline CDR1 is LNHDA and CDR2 is SQIVND (reference sequence). The chain's CDR3 is CASSPLTASGNTIYF. The CDR3 bases are TGTGCCAGTAGTCCATTGACAGCCTCTGGAAACACCATATATTTT.

This chain connects TRBV4-2 to TRBJ1-2, with 10 bases lining up with TRBD1. The length of the CDR3 is 17 residues. Trimming at V came to 1 base and at J to 4 bases, leaving 9 bases not matched to a gene. Per germline, CDR1 LGHNA and CDR2 YNFKEQ. Here the CDR3 DNA reads TGTGCCAGCAGCCAAGTAATCGACAGGGGGCTCGGCTATGGCTACACCTTC. This translates into CASSQVIDRGLGYGYTF.

In this sample, this clone turned up once. The V call is TRBV27, the J call TRBJ2-7, with D possibly TRBD2 on 7 matching bases. The CDR3 extends over 15 amino acids. The ends were cut back, 2 bases at V and 0 bases at J, with 11 bases in the middle. CDR1 is MNHEY, CDR2 SMNVEV, per germline (reference sequence). In DNA form, the CDR3 reads TGTGCCAGCAGTTTAAGGCGGGGGCCCTCCTACGAGCAGTACTTC. Translating gives CASSLRRGPSYEQYF.

The gene calls are TRBV6-5 and TRBJ1-3; the D gene is possibly TRBD1 (6 bases). Germline V lookup: CDR1 MNHEY, CDR2 SVGAGI. V was pared by 0 bases and J by 6 bases, with 15 bases between. The CDR3 is made up of 16 amino acids. The CDR3 DNA is TGTGCCAGCAGTTACTCGTTTGAATACAGGGTAAACACCATATATTTT. Amino acid sequence: CASSYSFEYRVNTIYF.

This sequence joins TRBV9 and TRBJ1-2; 7 nucleotides line up with TRBD1. CDR1 SGDLS and CDR2 YYNGEE come from the germline V gene. The CDR3 sequence is 14 residues long. The J segment lost 4 bases and the V segment lost 0 bases, leaving 3 bases of the junction unmatched. The CDR3 protein is CASSVETGFYGYTF. CDR3 DNA sequence: TGTGCCAGCAGCGTAGAGACAGGGTTCTATGGCTACACCTTC.

The V gene is TRBV11-2, the J gene TRBJ1-1; the D is unclear. CDR1 is SGHAT and CDR2 is FQNNGV in the germline V gene. V was shortened by 5 bases and J by 1 base, with 14 bases between the two germline ends. This CDR3 has 15 amino acids. CDR3 loop: CASSPSIIRNTEAFF. The CDR3 bases are TGTGCCAGCAGCCCTAGTATCATTAGGAACACTGAAGCTTTCTTT.

The chain combines TRBV2 with TRBJ2-3, with TRBD2 as a possible D gene (6 bases). V was clipped by 0 bases and J by 3 bases, with 19 bases between them. The CDR3 sequence is 18 residues long. CDR1 and CDR2 (germline): SNHLY, FYNNEI. The CDR3 sequence: CASSEAGVGTRGTDTQYF. The CDR3, as DNA: TGTGCCAGCAGTGAAGCTGGGGTGGGGACCCGGGGGACAGATACGCAGTATTTT.

The chain joins TRBV25-1 to TRBJ1-2; no clear D gene. Trimming stripped 5 bases from V and 6 bases from J, with 19 bases between. Per the germline V gene, CDR1 is MGHDK and CDR2 is SYGVNS. This CDR3 is 15 amino acids long. The CDR3 DNA reads TGTGCCAGCAGTCACGTGGGCTCCCCCACCGATGGCTACACCTTC. Translation: CASSHVGSPTDGYTF.

The chain has TRBV29-1 and TRBJ2-1; TRBD1 aligns across 10 bases. The CDR3 length is 16 residues. Trimming took 4 bases from V and 7 from J; bases not matched to a gene: 13. Germline V gene sequence: CDR1 SQVTM, CDR2 ANQGSEA. This CDR3 is CSVVGSDRGPRNEQFF. As DNA, the CDR3 is TGCAGCGTTGTCGGGAGCGACAGGGGGCCCAGGAATGAGCAGTTCTTC.

This clone was picked up one time. This rearrangement joins TRBV5-4 to TRBJ2-1; D call uncertain. The CDR3 runs to 16 residues. CDR1 and CDR2 (germline): SGHNT, YYREEE (reference sequence). V was shortened by 0 bases and J by 6 bases, with 16 bases between the two germline ends. CDR3 in amino acids: CASSLALVRASNEQFF. The CDR3 DNA reads TGTGCCAGCAGCTTGGCCCTAGTCCGAGCCTCCAATGAGCAGTTCTTC. Full variable domain (rest looked up from reference TRBV5-4 and TRBJ2-1): ETGVTQSPTHLIKTRGQQVTLRCSSQSGHNTVSWYQQALGQGPQFIFQYYREEENGRGNFPPRFSGLQFPNYSSELNVNALELDDSALYLCASSLALVRASNEQFFGPGTRLTVL.

This chain uses TRBV7-2 with TRBJ2-2; TRBD1 is a possible D gene (6 bases). V lost 2 bases, J lost 5 bases, and 15 bases lay in between. From germline, CDR1 is SGHTA and CDR2 FQGNSA. The CDR3 totals 16 residues. In DNA form, the CDR3 reads TGTGCCAGCAGCTTAACGACAGGTCTGAAGACCGGGGAGCTGTTTTTT. As protein: CASSLTTGLKTGELFF.

The V and J genes are TRBV7-2 and TRBJ1-3; maybe TRBD1 (6 bases). Trimming removed 4 bases from V and 4 bases from J, with 11 bases in between. From germline, CDR1 is SGHTA and CDR2 FQGNSA. The CDR3 is made up of 14 amino acids. The CDR3: CASSSRDIGNTIYF. The CDR3 DNA sequence: TGTGCCAGCAGCTCCCGGGACATCGGAAACACCATATATTTT. Looking up the rest from reference TRBV7-2 and TRBJ1-3 gives the full variable domain: GAGVSQSPSNKVTEKGKDVELRCDPISGHTALYWYRQSLGQGLEFLIYFQGNSAPDKSGLPSDRFSAERTGGSVSTLTIQRTQQEDSAVYLCASSSRDIGNTIYFGEGSWLTVV.

This chain connects TRBV19 to TRBJ2-1; 11 bases match TRBD2. CDR3 length: 18 residues. Per germline, CDR1 LNHDA and CDR2 SQIVND (reference sequence). With V trimmed by 5 bases and J by 6 bases, 15 bases remained unmatched. CDR3 protein: CASSSVGLAGLTSNEQFF. The CDR3 nucleotides are TGTGCCAGTAGTTCCGTCGGACTAGCGGGCCTGACTTCCAATGAGCAGTTCTTC.

V and J are TRBV6-1 and TRBJ2-5, with 16 bases identical to TRBD2. CDR1 is MNHNS and CDR2 is SASEGT in the germline V gene. The V and J ends lost 2 bases and 5 bases, in that order; junction bases with no gene match: 5. The CDR3 extends over 17 amino acids. CDR3 bases: TGTGCCAGCAGTGAAAGGGGACTAGCGGGAGGGGCGGAGACCCAGTACTTC. Its protein is CASSERGLAGGAETQYF.

This clone has only one observation. V usage is TRBV5-1 and J usage is TRBJ1-6, with TRBD1 matching 9 bases. Trimming at V came to 0 bases and at J to 10 bases, leaving 5 bases not matched to a gene. This CDR3 contains 15 residues. Germline V CDR1 and CDR2: SGHRS, YFSETQ. CDR3 DNA sequence: TGCGCCAGCAGCTTGGAGGGACAGGGAAGATCACCCCTCCACTTT. Amino acid sequence: CASSLEGQGRSPLHF.

The V and J genes are TRBV28 and TRBJ1-2; D gene uncertain. The V and J ends lost 6 bases and 4 bases respectively, with 15 bases between them. The CDR3 sequence is 14 residues long. Germline CDR1 MDHEN, CDR2 SYDVKM. CDR3 sequence reads: CASRASSRFYGYTF. The CDR3, as DNA: TGTGCCAGCAGGGCCTCCTCCAGATTCTATGGCTACACCTTC.

This chain connects TRBV29-1 to TRBJ2-5; unclear D gene. V gave up 4 bases and J gave up 1 base, with 13 bases separating them. Looked up from germline, CDR1 is SQVTM and CDR2 is ANQGSEA. The CDR3 runs 14 residues. The CDR3 here is CSVVPDTSQETQYF. DNA of the CDR3: TGCAGCGTTGTTCCCGACACGTCCCAAGAGACCCAGTACTTC.

The V gene is TRBV7-9, the J gene TRBJ2-1, with TRBD2 as a possible D gene (5 bases). The V and J ends lost 3 bases and 4 bases respectively, with 7 bases between them. The CDR3 consists of 13 residues. Germline V gene data show CDR1 as SEHNR and CDR2 as FQNEAQ (reference sequence). This CDR3 is CASSLTGYNEQFF. Written as DNA, the CDR3 is TGTGCCAGCAGCTTGACGGGGTACAATGAGCAGTTCTTC.

This clone was recorded only once. This sample includes further DNA sequences coding for the same CDR3. The chain uses TRBV7-9 and TRBJ1-5, with 7 bases lining up with TRBD1. The CDR3 totals 15 residues. V shed 0 bases, J shed 7 bases, and the junction held 6 bases outside the gene matches. Germline V gene lookup returns CDR1 SEHNR and CDR2 FQNEAQ (reference sequence). The CDR3 DNA follows: TGTGCCAGCAGCTTAGCAGGGGGCGCCGGACAGCCCCAGCATTTT. It yields the protein CASSLAGGAGQPQHF. The whole variable domain, remainder taken from reference TRBV7-9 and TRBJ1-5, is DTGVSQNPRHKITKRGQNVTFRCDPISEHNRLYWYRQTLGQGPEFLTYFQNEAQLEKSRLLSDRFSAERPKGSFSTLEIQRTEQGDSAMYLCASSLAGGAGQPQHFGDGTRLSIL.

The chain employs TRBV20-1 and TRBJ2-4; D may be TRBD2 (7 bases). Trimming shortened V by 3 bases and J by 8 bases, and 23 bases separated the two germline ends. Looked up from germline, CDR1 is DFQATT and CDR2 is SNEGSKA (reference sequence). This CDR3 is built from 16 residues. CDR3 sequence: CSASPVGSWGGDIQYF. CDR3 sequence (DNA): TGCAGTGCTAGTCCCGTCGGCTCATGGGGGGGCGACATTCAGTACTTC.